The clone carrying this TCR beta chain was seen a few times. As yet, its antigen is unknown. The CDR3 sequence is 14 residues long. V dropped 4 bases and J dropped 4 bases, with 14 bases sitting between them. The germline gives CDR1 SGHKS, CDR2 YYEKEE (reference sequence). The data derive from a study of cytomegalovirus exposure and HLA in healthy donors. Study-level findings and limits: In a later analysis, TCR association rates varied by HLA locus: DRB1 most, HLA-C fewest.

This PCR relied on a set of 60 Vbeta primers and 13 Jbeta primers. Method: immunoSEQ multiplex PCR; TCRdb's copy keeps in-frame clones and lacks some. In the table there are about 110,000 clones, approximately 80% of which are singletons. The sequence was collected from a man aged 25 to 40 in good health and CMV-seropositive. Sample: PBMCs. This chain uses TRBV5-5 with TRBJ1-1; D ambiguous. The CDR3 loop reads CASSLVVEVTEAFF. DNA for the CDR3: TGTGCCAGCAGCCTTGTCGTTGAGGTCACTGAAGCTTTCTTT. Based on the CDR3 plus reference TRBV5-5 and TRBJ1-1, the full variable domain is DAGVTQSPTHLIKTRGQQVTLRCSPISGHKSVSWYQQVLGQGPQFIFQYYEKEERGRGNFPDRFSARQFPNYSSELNVNALLLGDSALYLCASSLVVEVTEAFFGQGTRLTVV.